Following are 28 T cell receptor beta chains from one sample sequenced in a study of T cells after somatic rescue of genetic block. The repertoire was sequenced with immunoSEQ multiplex PCR; TCRdb's copy has only in-frame clones and lacks some. The table records 9,500 to 10,000 clones, around 70% of them present only once. Material: peripheral blood mononuclear cells (PBMCs). The receptors derive from a boy younger than 18.

This chain joins TRBV27 and TRBJ2-5; the match to TRBD1 covers 8 bases. The J call may be in error: the DNA end matches TRBJ2-7 better. In germline, CDR1 is MNHEY, CDR2 SMNVEV (reference sequence). The CDR3 has 16 residues. CDR3 in amino acids: CASSMSQQGVAYEQYF. The CDR3 nucleotides are TGTGCCAGCTCCATGTCCCAACAGGGGGTTGCCTACGAGCAGTACTTC.

The chain is built from TRBV30 and TRBJ1-6; TRBD1 is a possible D gene (5 bases). Trimming stripped 0 bases from V and 10 bases from J, with 13 bases between. The CDR3 runs to 14 residues. Germline values: CDR1 GTSNPN, CDR2 SVGIG (reference sequence). The CDR3 DNA reads TGTGCCTGGAGTGTCTCAGGGAGCGGATCACCCCTCCACTTT. It encodes CAWSVSGSGSPLHF. The complete variable domain, with remaining parts taken from reference TRBV30 and TRBJ1-6, reads SQTIHQWPATLVQPVGSPLSLECTVEGTSNPNLYWYRQAAGRGLQLLFYSVGIGQISSEVPQNLSASRPQDRQFILSSKKLLLSDSGFYLCAWSVSGSGSPLHFGNGTRLTVT.

The V and J genes are TRBV7-9 and TRBJ2-1; D may correspond to TRBD1 or TRBD2 (5 bases each). There are 13 residues in the CDR3. Germline V gene sequence: CDR1 SEHNR, CDR2 FQNEAQ (reference sequence). Trimming stripped 5 bases from V and 7 bases from J, with 12 bases between. Here the CDR3 reads CASSRSWGNEQFF. The CDR3 DNA reads TGTGCCAGCAGCCGATCTTGGGGGAATGAGCAGTTCTTC.

The J gene is TRBJ1-1, the V gene TRBV6-1; 9 nucleotides match TRBD1. In germline, CDR1 is MNHNS, CDR2 SASEGT. This CDR3 has 14 amino acids. With V trimmed by 5 bases and J by 5 bases, 6 bases remained unmatched. The CDR3 here is CASSLTGGGTEAFF. The CDR3 DNA sequence: TGTGCCAGCAGTTTGACAGGGGGGGGGACTGAAGCTTTCTTT.

V usage is TRBV10-3 and J usage is TRBJ1-3; no clear D gene. The CDR3 runs to 12 residues. The V end lost 4 bases, the J end lost 7 bases, and 8 bases lay between the germline ends. Germline lookup yields CDR1 ENHRY and CDR2 SYGVKD. The chain's CDR3 is CAISGLGNTIYF. CDR3 DNA: TGTGCCATCAGTGGTTTAGGGAACACCATATATTTT.

The chain uses TRBV27 and TRBJ2-7; 9 positions match TRBD2. V lost 6 bases, J lost 2 bases, and 5 bases stayed unmatched. Germline V lookup: CDR1 MNHEY, CDR2 SMNVEV (reference sequence). The CDR3 contains 14 residues. CDR3 sequence (DNA): TGTGCCAGCAGGAGTAGCGGGAGACCCTACGAGCAGTACTTC. It encodes CASRSSGRPYEQYF.

The V and J genes are TRBV10-3 and TRBJ2-7; 7 bases agree with TRBD1. Trimming took 7 bases from V and 3 from J; bases not matched to a gene: 6. Germline CDR1 ENHRY, CDR2 SYGVKD. The CDR3 extends over 13 amino acids. In DNA, the CDR3 is TGTGCCATCACCTCGACAGGGTACTACGAGCAGTACTTC. It specifies CAITSTGYYEQYF.

The chain is built from TRBV5-1 and TRBJ2-2; 15 bases fit TRBD2. Germline trimming cut 2 bases from V and 5 bases from J; bases unmatched to any gene: 10. The germline V gene has CDR1 SGHRS and CDR2 YFSETQ. CDR3 length: 19 residues. The CDR3 here is CASSFLGLAGGVVTGELFF. CDR3 DNA: TGCGCCAGCAGCTTCCTCGGACTAGCGGGAGGGGTTGTTACCGGGGAGCTGTTTTTT. Full variable domain (remainder filled in from reference TRBV5-1 and TRBJ2-2): KAGVTQTPRYLIKTRGQQVTLSCSPISGHRSVSWYQQTPGQGLQFLFEYFSETQRNKGNFPGRFSGRQFSNSRSEMNVSTLELGDSALYLCASSFLGLAGGVVTGELFFGEGSRLTVL.

The CDR3 bases are TGTGCCAGCAGCCGTTCACAGGGGGCGCTGAATAACTATGGCTACACCTTC. Translated: CASSRSQGALNNYGYTF. The rearrangement joins TRBV11-2 to TRBJ1-2, with TRBD1 matching over 9 bases. The CDR3 spans 17 residues. The V segment lost 5 bases and the J segment 1 base; nucleotides outside the gene matches: 11. Germline CDR1 is SGHAT and CDR2 is FQNNGV.

This chain uses TRBV10-3 with TRBJ1-3; tentative D call: TRBD1 (5 bases). The CDR3 runs 15 residues. Germline loops: CDR1 ENHRY, CDR2 SYGVKD. Trimming removed 5 bases at V and 4 bases at J, with 15 bases between. This CDR3 reads CAISSPWGTGNTIYF. The CDR3 DNA is TGTGCCATCAGTTCCCCCTGGGGGACCGGAAACACCATATATTTT.

This sequence joins TRBV29-1 and TRBJ2-7, with D hard to call. V dropped 7 bases and J dropped 1 base, with 11 bases sitting between them. The CDR3 runs 12 residues. In germline, CDR1 is SQVTM, CDR2 ANQGSEA. CDR3 nucleotides: TGCAGCGCTGCGTGGGCGTCCTACGAGCAGTACTTC. Its translation: CSAAWASYEQYF.

This clone was counted between two and nine times. The chain carries TRBV19 and TRBJ2-3; D might be TRBD1 (6 bases). CDR3 length: 16 amino acids. Germline CDR1 LNHDA, CDR2 SQIVND (reference sequence). With 5 bases removed from V and 0 bases from J, the gap between germline ends came to 15 bases. This CDR3 is CASSVGAVLSTDTQYF. The CDR3 DNA sequence: TGTGCCAGTAGTGTGGGGGCAGTCCTTAGCACAGATACGCAGTATTTT. Combining the CDR3 with reference TRBV19 and TRBJ2-3 gives the whole variable domain DGGITQSPKYLFRKEGQNVTLSCEQNLNHDAMYWYRQDPGQGLRLIYYSQIVNDFQKGDIAEGYSVSREKKESFPLTVTSAQKNPTAFYLCASSVGAVLSTDTQYFGPGTRLTVL.

The genes are TRBV28 and TRBJ2-7; perhaps TRBD1 as D (6 bases). CDR1 and CDR2 (germline): MDHEN, SYDVKM. The CDR3 runs 12 residues. With 6 bases removed from V and 7 bases from J, the gap between germline ends came to 13 bases. The DNA for the CDR3 is TGTGCCAGCAGACTTCAGGGGTGGGAGCAGTACTTC. The encoded protein is CASRLQGWEQYF. The variable domain in full, with the rest retrieved from reference TRBV28 and TRBJ2-7, is DVKVTQSSRYLVKRTGEKVFLECVQDMDHENMFWYRQDPGLGLRLIYFSYDVKMKEKGDIPEGYSVSREKKERFSLILESASTNQTSMYLCASRLQGWEQYFGPGTRLTVT.

This chain uses TRBV10-3 with TRBJ1-3; 7 bases agree with TRBD1. V lost 0 bases to trimming and J lost 0 bases; unmatched junction nucleotides: 2. Per germline, CDR1 ENHRY and CDR2 SYGVKD. CDR3 length: 16 amino acids. CDR3 DNA: TGTGCCATCAGTGAGTCACAGGGGAACTCTGGAAACACCATATATTTT. Encoded protein: CAISESQGNSGNTIYF.

V gene TRBV28 combines with J gene TRBJ2-1; 14 bases fit TRBD2. Trimming took 4 bases from V and 15 from J; bases not matched to a gene: 11. Germline V gives CDR1 MDHEN, CDR2 SYDVKM. CDR3 size: 15 residues. CDR3 nucleotide sequence: TGTGCCAGCAGTTCTCCCGAGACTAGCGGGAGGGCCTTGTTCTTC. Amino acid sequence: CASSSPETSGRALFF.

The chain combines TRBV6-6 with TRBJ2-7; 12 bases map to TRBD2. V lost 7 bases to trimming and J lost 5 bases; unmatched junction nucleotides: 6. Germline CDR1 reads MNHNY; CDR2 reads SVGAGI (reference sequence). CDR3 size: 14 residues. CDR3 nucleotides: TGTGCCAGCACCCGACTAGCGGGAGCCCACGAGCAGTACTTC. Protein: CASTRLAGAHEQYF.

The chain carries TRBV18 and TRBJ2-2, with 9 positions matching TRBD1. The junction had 8 bases not matched to a gene; V was cut back by 1 base and J by 5 bases. Looked up from germline, CDR1 is KGHSH and CDR2 is LQKENI. CDR3 length equals 17 residues. CDR3 in amino acids: CASSPRPGTGRTGELFF. The CDR3 DNA sequence: TGTGCCAGCTCACCACGTCCGGGGACAGGGAGAACCGGGGAGCTGTTTTTT.

There are a few counts of this clone. The chain combines TRBV11-2 with TRBJ1-4; unclear D gene. V was pared by 5 bases and J by 7 bases, with 14 bases between. Per germline, CDR1 SGHAT and CDR2 FQNNGV. The CDR3 extends over 14 amino acids. CDR3 protein: CASSPAPDFEKLFF. In nucleotides, the CDR3 is TGTGCCAGCAGCCCCGCCCCAGATTTTGAAAAACTGTTTTTT.

J is TRBJ1-1 and V is TRBV7-6; D call uncertain. Germline-derived CDR1 and CDR2 are SGHVS and FNYEAQ. Trimming pared 5 bases from V and 3 bases from J, leaving 10 bases between. CDR3 length equals 13 residues. CDR3 coding DNA: TGTGCCAGCAGCCCTTACTGGGACACTGAAGCTTTCTTT. Amino acid sequence: CASSPYWDTEAFF.

The sample holds one count of this clone. This chain links TRBV18 with TRBJ2-3; 11 bases line up with TRBD1. Trimming at V came to 4 bases and at J to 4 bases, leaving 4 bases not matched to a gene. The CDR3 consists of 15 residues. CDR1 KGHSH and CDR2 LQKENI come from the germline V gene. The CDR3 coding sequence is TGTGCCAGCTCACAGAGGACAGGGGGCCCAGATACGCAGTATTTT. Translation: CASSQRTGGPDTQYF.

This chain links TRBV27 with TRBJ2-7; no firm D call. CDR3 length equals 13 residues. V was pared by 2 bases and J by 1 base, with 6 bases between. The V gene's germline CDR1 is MNHEY and CDR2 SMNVEV (reference sequence). CDR3 loop: CASSLQVSYEQYF. CDR3 DNA: TGTGCCAGCAGTTTACAGGTTTCCTACGAGCAGTACTTC.

The sample holds a few counts of this clone. The chain links TRBV5-1 to TRBJ2-5; tentative D call: TRBD1 (5 bases). Trimming removed 2 bases from V and 5 bases from J, with 10 bases in between. The CDR3 is 13 residues long. CDR1 and CDR2 (germline): SGHRS, YFSETQ. CDR3 residues: CASSFVGQETQYF. CDR3 coding DNA: TGCGCCAGCAGCTTCGTGGGGCAGGAGACCCAGTACTTC.

The chain has TRBV28 and TRBJ1-1, with TRBD1 identical over 9 bases. The CDR3 has 15 residues. J gave up 1 base and V 0 bases, and 0 bases lay outside the gene matches. Germline V gene lookup returns CDR1 MDHEN and CDR2 SYDVKM. Here the CDR3 reads CASSLWDRGNTEAFF. CDR3 sequence (DNA): TGTGCCAGCAGTTTATGGGACAGGGGGAACACTGAAGCTTTCTTT.

The chain has TRBV6-6 and TRBJ1-5, with a weak D call TRBD1 (6 bases). This CDR3 has 14 amino acids. Germline CDR1 MNHNY, CDR2 SVGAGI (reference sequence). The ends were cut back, 8 bases at V and 7 bases at J, with 18 bases in the middle. CDR3: CASEVRGANQPQHF. The CDR3 coding sequence is TGTGCCAGCGAGGTTAGGGGGGCTAACCAGCCCCAGCATTTT.

About this clone itself: Possible read error: a much larger clone is one base away. The chain is built from TRBV29-1 and TRBJ1-5; tentatively, D is TRBD1 (5 bases). The length of the CDR3 is 12 residues. The germline gives CDR1 SQVTM, CDR2 ANQGSEA. CDR3 nucleotide sequence: TGCAGCGTTCGGCAGGGTAATCAGTCCCAGCATTTT. This gives the protein CSVRQGNQSQHF.

The chain links TRBV5-1 to TRBJ2-2; 8 bases agree with TRBD1. V lost 4 bases to trimming and J lost 0 bases; unmatched junction nucleotides: 2. Looked up from germline, CDR1 is SGHRS and CDR2 is YFSETQ. The CDR3 length is 15 residues. The CDR3 here is CASSQGATNTGELFF. The CDR3 coding sequence is TGCGCCAGCAGCCAGGGGGCGACGAACACCGGGGAGCTGTTTTTT.

The chain links TRBV7-9 to TRBJ2-7; possible D gene TRBD2, 6 bases. The CDR3 consists of 14 residues. Germline V gives CDR1 SEHNR, CDR2 FQNEAQ (reference sequence). Trimming stripped 3 bases from V and 2 bases from J, with 11 bases between. CDR3 sequence (DNA): TGTGCCAGCAGCTTGGGGTGGGGGGCCTACGAGCAGTACTTC. This gives the protein CASSLGWGAYEQYF.

This rearrangement joins TRBV7-6 to TRBJ2-5; D gene unclear. The CDR3 consists of 12 residues. Germline-derived CDR1 and CDR2 are SGHVS and FNYEAQ. V dropped 5 bases and J dropped 9 bases, with 13 bases sitting between them. In DNA, the CDR3 is TGTGCCAGCAGCGCCGTAGCACTTGCCCAGTACTTC. Protein product: CASSAVALAQYF.